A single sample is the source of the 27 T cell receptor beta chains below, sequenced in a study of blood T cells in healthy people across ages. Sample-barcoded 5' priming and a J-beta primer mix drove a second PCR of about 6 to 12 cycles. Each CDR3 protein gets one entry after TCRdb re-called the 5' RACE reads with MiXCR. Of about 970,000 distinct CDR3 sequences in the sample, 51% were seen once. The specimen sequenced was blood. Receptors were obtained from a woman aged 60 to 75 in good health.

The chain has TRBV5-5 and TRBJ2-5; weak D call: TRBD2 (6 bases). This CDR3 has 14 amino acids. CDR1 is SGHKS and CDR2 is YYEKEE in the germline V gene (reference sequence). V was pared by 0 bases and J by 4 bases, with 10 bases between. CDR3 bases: TGTGCCAGCAGCTTGGAGTGGAGGGCAGAGACCCAGTACTTC. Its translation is CASSLEWRAETQYF.

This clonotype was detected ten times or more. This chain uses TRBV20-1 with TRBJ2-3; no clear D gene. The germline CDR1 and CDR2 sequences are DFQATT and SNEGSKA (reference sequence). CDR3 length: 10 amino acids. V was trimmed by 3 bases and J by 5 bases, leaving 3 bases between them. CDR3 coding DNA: TGCAGTGCTAGTGTAGATACGCAGTATTTT. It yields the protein CSASVDTQYF.

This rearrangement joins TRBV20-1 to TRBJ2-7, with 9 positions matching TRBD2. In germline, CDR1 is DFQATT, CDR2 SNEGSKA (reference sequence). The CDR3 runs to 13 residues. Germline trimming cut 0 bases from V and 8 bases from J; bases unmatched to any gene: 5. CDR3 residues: CSARDPAGGKQYF. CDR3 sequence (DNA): TGCAGTGCTAGAGATCCCGCGGGAGGGAAGCAGTACTTC.

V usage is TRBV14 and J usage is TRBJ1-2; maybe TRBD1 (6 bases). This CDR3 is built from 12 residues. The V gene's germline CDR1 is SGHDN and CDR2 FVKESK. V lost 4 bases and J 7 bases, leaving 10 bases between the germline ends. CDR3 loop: CASSPGVLGYTF. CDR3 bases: TGTGCCAGCAGCCCAGGGGTTCTTGGCTACACCTTC. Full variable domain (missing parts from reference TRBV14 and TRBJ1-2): EAGVTQFPSHSVIEKGQTVTLRCDPISGHDNLYWYRRVMGKEIKFLLHFVKESKQDESGMPNNRFLAERTGGTYSTLKVQPAELEDSGVYFCASSPGVLGYTFGSGTRLTVV.

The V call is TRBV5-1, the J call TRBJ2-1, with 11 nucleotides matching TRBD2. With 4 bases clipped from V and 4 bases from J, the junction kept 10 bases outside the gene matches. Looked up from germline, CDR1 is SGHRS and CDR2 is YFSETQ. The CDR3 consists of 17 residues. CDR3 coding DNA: TGCGCCAGCAGCGCGGGGACTAGCGGAGCCGGGTACAATGAGCAGTTCTTC. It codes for CASSAGTSGAGYNEQFF.

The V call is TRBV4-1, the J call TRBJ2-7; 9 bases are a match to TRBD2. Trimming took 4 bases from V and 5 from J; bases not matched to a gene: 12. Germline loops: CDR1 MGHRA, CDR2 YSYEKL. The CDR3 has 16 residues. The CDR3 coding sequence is TGCGCCAGCAGCCCAGACTTAGCGGGAGCGTTAAACGAGCAGTACTTC. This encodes CASSPDLAGALNEQYF.

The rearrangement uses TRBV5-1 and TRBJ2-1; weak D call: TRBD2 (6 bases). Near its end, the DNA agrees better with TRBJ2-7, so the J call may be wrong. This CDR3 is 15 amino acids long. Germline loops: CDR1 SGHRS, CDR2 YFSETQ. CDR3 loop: CASSFSTSTWGEQYF. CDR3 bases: TGCGCCAGCAGTTTTTCGACTAGTACCTGGGGGGAGCAGTACTTC.

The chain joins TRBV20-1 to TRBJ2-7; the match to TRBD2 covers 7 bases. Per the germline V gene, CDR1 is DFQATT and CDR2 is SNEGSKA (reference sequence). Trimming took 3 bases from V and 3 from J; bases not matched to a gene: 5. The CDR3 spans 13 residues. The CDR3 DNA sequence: TGCAGTGCTAGGATAGCGGGCCTCTACGAGCAGTACTTC. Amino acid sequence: CSARIAGLYEQYF.

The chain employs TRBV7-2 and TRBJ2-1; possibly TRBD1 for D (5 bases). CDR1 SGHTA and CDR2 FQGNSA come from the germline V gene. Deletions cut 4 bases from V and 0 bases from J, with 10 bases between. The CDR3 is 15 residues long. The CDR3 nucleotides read TGTGCCAGCAGCTACGACAGTAGCTCCTACAATGAGCAGTTCTTC. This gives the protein CASSYDSSSYNEQFF.

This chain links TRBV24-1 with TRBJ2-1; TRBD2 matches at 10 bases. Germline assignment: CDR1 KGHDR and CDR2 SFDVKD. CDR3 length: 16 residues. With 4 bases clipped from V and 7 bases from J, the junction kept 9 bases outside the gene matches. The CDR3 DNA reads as TGTGCCACCAGTGACCGCGGCCTAGCGGGAGATAATGAGCAGTTCTTC. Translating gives CATSDRGLAGDNEQFF.

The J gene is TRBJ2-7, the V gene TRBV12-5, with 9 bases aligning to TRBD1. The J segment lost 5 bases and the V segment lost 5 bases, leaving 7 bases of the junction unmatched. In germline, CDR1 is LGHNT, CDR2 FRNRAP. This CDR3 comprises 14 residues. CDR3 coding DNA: TGTGCTAGTGGTCTCGGGACAGGGTATAACGAGCAGTACTTC. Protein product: CASGLGTGYNEQYF.

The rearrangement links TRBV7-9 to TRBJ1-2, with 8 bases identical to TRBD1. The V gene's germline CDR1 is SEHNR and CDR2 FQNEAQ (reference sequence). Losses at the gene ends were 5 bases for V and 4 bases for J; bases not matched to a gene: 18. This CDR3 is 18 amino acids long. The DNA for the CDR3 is TGTGCCAGCAGCCGAATAAGACGAGGACAGGGTGATTCCTATGGCTACACCTTC. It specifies CASSRIRRGQGDSYGYTF.

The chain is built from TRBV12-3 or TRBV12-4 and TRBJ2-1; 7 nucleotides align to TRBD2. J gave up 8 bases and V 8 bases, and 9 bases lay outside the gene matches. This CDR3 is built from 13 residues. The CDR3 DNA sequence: TGTGCCAGCGGAGACCGGGAGGCCGATGAGCAGTTCTTC. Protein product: CASGDREADEQFF.

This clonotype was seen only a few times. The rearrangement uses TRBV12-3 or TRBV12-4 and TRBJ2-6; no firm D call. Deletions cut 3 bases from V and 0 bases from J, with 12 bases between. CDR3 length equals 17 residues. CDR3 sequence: CASSLVGKYSGANVLTF. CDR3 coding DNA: TGTGCCAGCAGTTTGGTTGGGAAATACTCTGGGGCCAACGTCCTGACTTTC.

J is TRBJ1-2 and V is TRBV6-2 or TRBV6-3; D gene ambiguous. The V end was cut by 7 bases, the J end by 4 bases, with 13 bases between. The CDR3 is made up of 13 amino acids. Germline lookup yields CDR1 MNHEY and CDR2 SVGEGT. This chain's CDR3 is CASTLGPTYGYTF. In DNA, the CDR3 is TGTGCCAGCACCTTGGGCCCGACCTATGGCTACACCTTC.

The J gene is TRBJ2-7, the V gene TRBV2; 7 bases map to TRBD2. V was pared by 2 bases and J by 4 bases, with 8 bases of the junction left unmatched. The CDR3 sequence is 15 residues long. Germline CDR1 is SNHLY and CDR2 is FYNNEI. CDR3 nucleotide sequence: TGTGCCAGCAGTGAATGGGGGGGAGGGCCATACGAGCAGTACTTC. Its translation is CASSEWGGGPYEQYF.

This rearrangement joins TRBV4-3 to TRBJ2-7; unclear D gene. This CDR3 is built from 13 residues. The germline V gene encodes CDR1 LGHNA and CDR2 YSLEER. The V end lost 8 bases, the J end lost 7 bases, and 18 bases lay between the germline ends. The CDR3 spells CASASSWANEQYF. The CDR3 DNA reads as TGCGCCAGCGCCTCTTCATGGGCGAATGAGCAGTACTTC.

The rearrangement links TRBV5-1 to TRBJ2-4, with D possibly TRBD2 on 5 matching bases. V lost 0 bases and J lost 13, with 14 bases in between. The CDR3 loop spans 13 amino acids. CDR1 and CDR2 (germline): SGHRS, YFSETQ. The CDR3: CASSLGQEAWQYF. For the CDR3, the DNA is TGCGCCAGCAGCTTGGGGCAGGAGGCATGGCAGTACTTC.

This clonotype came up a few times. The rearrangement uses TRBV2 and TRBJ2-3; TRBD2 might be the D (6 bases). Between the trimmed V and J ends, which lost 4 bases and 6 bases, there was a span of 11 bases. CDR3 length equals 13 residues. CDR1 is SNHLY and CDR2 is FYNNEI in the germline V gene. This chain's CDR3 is CASSVGGPDTQYF. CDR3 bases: TGTGCCAGCAGTGTGGGGGGTCCGGATACGCAGTATTTT.

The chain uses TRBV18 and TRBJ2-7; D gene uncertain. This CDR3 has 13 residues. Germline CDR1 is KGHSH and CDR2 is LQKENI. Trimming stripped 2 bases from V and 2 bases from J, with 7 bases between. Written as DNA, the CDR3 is TGTGCCAGCTCACCAGTGGCCGCCTACGAGCAGTACTTC. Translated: CASSPVAAYEQYF. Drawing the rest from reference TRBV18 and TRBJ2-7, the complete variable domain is NAGVMQNPRHLVRRRGQEARLRCSPMKGHSHVYWYRQLPEEGLKFMVYLQKENIIDESGMPKERFSAEFPKEGPSILRIQQVVRGDSAAYFCASSPVAAYEQYFGPGTRLTVT.

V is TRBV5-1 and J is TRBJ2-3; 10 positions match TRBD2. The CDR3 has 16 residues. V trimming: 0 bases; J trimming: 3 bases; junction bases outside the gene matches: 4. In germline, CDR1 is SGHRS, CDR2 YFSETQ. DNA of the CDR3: TGCGCCAGCAGCTTGGCCGGTAGCGGGAGGACAGATACGCAGTATTTT. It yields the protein CASSLAGSGRTDTQYF.

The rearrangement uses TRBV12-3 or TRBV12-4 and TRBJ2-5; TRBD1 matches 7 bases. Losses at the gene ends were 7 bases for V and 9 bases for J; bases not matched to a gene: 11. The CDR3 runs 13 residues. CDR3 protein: CASTSDRVRSQYF. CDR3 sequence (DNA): TGTGCCAGCACTTCAGACAGGGTGAGGTCCCAGTACTTC.

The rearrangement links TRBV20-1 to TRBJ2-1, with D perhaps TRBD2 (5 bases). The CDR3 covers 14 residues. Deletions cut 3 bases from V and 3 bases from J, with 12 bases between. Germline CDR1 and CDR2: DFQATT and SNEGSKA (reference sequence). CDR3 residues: CSARNKADYNEQFF. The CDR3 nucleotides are TGCAGTGCTAGGAACAAAGCGGACTACAATGAGCAGTTCTTC.

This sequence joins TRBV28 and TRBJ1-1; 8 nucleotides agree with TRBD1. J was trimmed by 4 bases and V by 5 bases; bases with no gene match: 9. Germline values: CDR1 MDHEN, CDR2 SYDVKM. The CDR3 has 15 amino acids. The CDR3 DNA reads TGTGCCAGCAGTACGTACAGGGGGGTGAGCACTGAAGCTTTCTTT. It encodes CASSTYRGVSTEAFF.

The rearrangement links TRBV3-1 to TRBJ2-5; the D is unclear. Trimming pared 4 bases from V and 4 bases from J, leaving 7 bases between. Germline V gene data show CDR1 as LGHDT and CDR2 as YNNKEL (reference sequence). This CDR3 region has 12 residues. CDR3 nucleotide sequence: TGTGCCAGCAGCCGAGGATTAGAGACCCAGTACTTC. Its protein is CASSRGLETQYF.

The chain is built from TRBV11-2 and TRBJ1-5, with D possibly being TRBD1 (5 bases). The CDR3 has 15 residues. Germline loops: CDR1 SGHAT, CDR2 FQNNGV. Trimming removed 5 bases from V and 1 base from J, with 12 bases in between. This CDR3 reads CASSLGDLSNQPQHF. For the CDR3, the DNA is TGTGCCAGCAGCCTAGGGGATCTAAGCAATCAGCCCCAGCATTTT.

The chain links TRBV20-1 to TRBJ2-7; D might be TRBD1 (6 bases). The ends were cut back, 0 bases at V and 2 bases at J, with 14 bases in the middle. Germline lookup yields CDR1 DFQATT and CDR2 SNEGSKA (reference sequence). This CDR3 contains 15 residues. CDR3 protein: CSARENRVVAYEQYF. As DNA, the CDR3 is TGCAGTGCTAGAGAGAACAGGGTGGTAGCCTACGAGCAGTACTTC.